This TCR beta chain was retrieved from a study of human T cells and chemical hapten exposure. This clonotype came up a few times. A single record per CDR3 protein comes from TCRdb applying MiXCR to the RACE reads. Of roughly 200,000 distinct CDR3 sequences detected, around 25% appear once; the ten largest clones hold 2% to 3%. The CDR3 sequence is 15 residues long. Per germline, CDR1 SEHNR and CDR2 FQNEAQ (reference sequence). V was clipped by 3 bases and J by 0 bases; unmatched bases: 4. The time point denotes: patch test 3, about 24 weeks after DPC sensitization. Treatment described: therapeutic diphenylcyclopropenone sensitization with weekly scalp DPC.

The sequence was collected from a middle-aged woman with alopecia areata. Some clones in this sample may be carry-over from other donors' samples. The source material was whole blood, sampled in connection with sensitization to the hapten diphenylcyclopropenone (DPC). The V call is TRBV7-9, the J call TRBJ1-1; 7 bases are shared with TRBD1. CDR3 amino acids: CASSFDRALNTEAFF. CDR3 sequence (DNA): TGTGCCAGCAGCTTCGACAGGGCTCTGAACACTGAAGCTTTCTTT.